This T cell receptor beta chain is drawn from a study of blood T cells in healthy people across ages (dated by TCRdb to about 2015). About the study as a whole: In model experiments, template switching captured about one uniquely barcoded TCR beta cDNA molecule for every two T cells. Using deep sequencing normalized with unique cDNA molecular identifiers, the study measured how TCR beta repertoire diversity changes with age. The donors were divided into four age groups: young (average approximately 15 years), middle-aged (about 39), aged (under 70) and long-lived (about 79). To avoid experimental bias, donors of different ages were randomly spread across the sequencing lanes. For two donors (one aged 18 to 30 and one aged 80 or older), the study analyzed two additional independent replicas of 1 million unique cDNA reads from the same blood draw.

General findings and caveats noted by the study authors: Donor CMV infection status was unknown, potentially confounding age-related changes in expanded clonotypes. Because profiling used bulk unsorted PBMCs, naive and antigen-experienced compartments could not be compared conclusively. Total diversity estimates from one million sequenced T cells were considered lower bounds and underestimates. As age increased, observed TCR beta diversity per million T cells dropped in a roughly linear way, and a significant reduction was already evident by age 40. Compared with the aged group, the long-lived group had more naive CD4+ T cells, fewer expanded clones and increased TCR diversity, suggesting age selection. The percentage of naive T cells measured by flow cytometry correlated strongly with observed TCR beta diversity.

Receptor amplification or capture employed 5' RACE. The run used an Illumina HiSeq 2500. A second PCR of roughly 7 to 11 cycles was performed with a sample-barcoded 5' primer and a J-beta primer mix. A template-switch 5' adaptor carrying 12 random nucleotides introduced a unique molecular identifier onto each TCR beta cDNA molecule. At least 2.5 million CDR3-containing paired-end reads were obtained from each sample. First-strand cDNA synthesis was performed from all RNA using the Mint cDNA synthesis kit, with priming by a TRBC-specific oligonucleotide. After uracil-DNA glycosylase treatment, a first 18-cycle PCR used universal primers M1SS and BC2_uni_R on all cDNA. The authors processed their data as follows. For normalization, 1 million high-quality reads, each with a distinct molecular identifier, were randomly selected from each sample. Instead of being binned into consensus sequences, reads that shared molecular identifiers were thrown out. CDR3 identification, clonotype clustering and error correction used MiTCR with a Q25 quality threshold and the strictest error-elimination algorithm. A nonparametric unseen species model using Euler transformation provided a lower-bound estimate of total TCR beta diversity. The public reads were quality trimmed at Q25 with fastp and then assembled into clones with MiXCR by TCRdb, keeping productive beta chains. Identical CDR3 proteins give one entry, which carries the most common genes and DNA. The authors' filters were not applied to this entry. The sample profile shows around 1.5 million distinct CDR3 sequences; about 31% of them were found once. Of the sample, 10% to 12% falls within the top ten clones.

The approximately 40 donors, aged roughly 6 to 95 years, were systemically healthy Caucasian individuals from Russia. Each donor gave around 9.8 milliliters of peripheral blood, collected into EDTA-treated Vacutainer tubes. Ficoll-Paque density-gradient centrifugation was used to isolate PBMCs, with at least 6.5 million obtained per sample. Total RNA was extracted from PBMCs with Trizol reagent, with at least 6 micrograms obtained per sample. The percentages of naive CD45RAhigh/CD27high T cells were determined by flow cytometry on a PBMC aliquot from every donor. The germline V and J ends show losses of 6 bases and 3 bases respectively, and no gene match explains 9 bases of the junction. CDR1 and CDR2 (MNHEY, SVGAGI) derive from the germline V gene. From the cysteine through the phenylalanine, the CDR3 covers 15 amino acids. Just the 45-base CDR3 DNA is kept, in frame starting at base 1. As regards this clonotype: The antigen this receptor binds is unknown. One base away there is no much larger clone; base qualities are not given.

The V and J genes are TRBV6-5 and TRBJ2-7, with 9 bases aligning to TRBD1. This receptor was obtained from a woman aged 25-40 years in good health. Sequencing used blood. The CDR3 region: CASSLNGQGNYEQYF. The nucleotides are TGTGCCAGCAGCCTCAATGGACAGGGGAACTACGAGCAGTACTTC.